Sequencing of this T cell receptor beta chain was carried out in a study of cytomegalovirus exposure and HLA in healthy donors. Overall study results and limits: Presence/absence comparisons presumed near-even sequencing depth among donors.

Regarding this clone: Antigen: not known.

J gave up 5 bases and V 1 base, and 5 bases lay outside the gene matches. Germline assignment: CDR1 MGHRA and CDR2 YSYEKL. CDR3 size: 15 residues. PCR amplification relied on 60 Vbeta primers (plus 13 Jbeta primers). Generated by immunoSEQ multiplex PCR, the TCRdb table keeps only in-frame clones and is missing some. This table holds just over 200,000 clones, around 70% found once. This receptor was obtained from a man aged 40-49 years in good health and CMV-seropositive. V and J are TRBV4-1 and TRBJ2-7; 10 nucleotides match TRBD2. Source material: PBMCs. CDR3 protein: CASSQVGLAAHEQYF. DNA of the CDR3: TGCGCCAGCAGCCAAGTTGGACTAGCGGCCCACGAGCAGTACTTC.